This T cell receptor beta chain was sequenced in a study of T cell changes during pregnancy in multiple sclerosis. Germline V gives CDR1 WNHNN, CDR2 SYGVQD (reference sequence). The length of the CDR3 is 20 residues. Trimming cost V 1 base and J 3 bases, with 25 bases left between them. Generated by immunoSEQ multiplex PCR, the TCRdb table keeps only in-frame clones and is missing some. The data hold approximately 70,000 clones, with 85% to 95% observed a single time. The genes are TRBV10-1 and TRBJ2-4; D gene unclear. The sample was peripheral blood, taken in the third trimester of pregnancy. The receptor comes from a female donor with multiple sclerosis, enrolled in a pregnancy study. Here the CDR3 reads CASSELSIKTHDSGKNIQYF. As DNA, the CDR3 is TGCGCCAGCAGTGAGTTGTCCATAAAGACACATGATTCTGGCAAAAACATTCAGTACTTC.